The T cell receptor beta chain described here comes from a study of radiotherapy plus CTLA-4 blockade in lung cancer (dated by TCRdb to 2016 to 2018). Context from the whole study: Among the enrolled patients, approximately 18% had an objective response, and roughly 30% reached disease control.

What the study reported, not specific to this receptor: Early dynamic changes in blood T cell clones, together with increased serum interferon-beta after radiation, were reported as the strongest predictors of response. After treatment with radiotherapy and ipilimumab, TCR clones that originated in tumors expanded in peripheral blood.

This clone was counted between two and nine times. Its binding antigen is unknown. No qualities accompany the bases; no much larger clone lies one base away. The study tested focal radiation therapy combined with CTLA-4 blockade (ipilimumab) in patients with chemo-refractory metastatic non-small-cell lung cancer. V trim: 2 bases; J trim: 6 bases; unmatched bases: 8. The CDR1 and CDR2 encoded by the germline V gene are KGHSH and LQKENI. The CDR3 has 15 amino acids, counting the end cysteine and phenylalanine. The kept DNA is CDR3 alone, 45 bases in frame from the first base. The library came from the immunoSEQ multiplex PCR assay. TCRdb retrieved this table from immuneACCESS and kept in-frame rearrangements only. Not all clones are present; in checked studies, unresolved V genes account for under half, and no reason is known for the remainder. The sample yields some 70,000 clones; less than 80% were counted once. The ten largest clones take up 10% of the sample.

Recombination joined TRBV18 with TRBJ1-1; 8 bases in the junction line up with TRBD1. Material: peripheral blood, obtained from a patient treated with radiotherapy plus ipilimumab. The sequence came from a human donor with non-small cell lung cancer who had a complete response to radiotherapy plus ipilimumab. The sequence in DNA is TGTGCCAGCTCACCATCAGCCCAGGGGGCTTCTGAAGCTTTCTTT. It encodes CASSPSAQGASEAFF.